Below, 18 T cell receptor beta chains from the same sample are listed, as sequenced in a study of blood T cell repertoires in COVID-19. TCRdb's table, derived via immunoSEQ multiplex PCR, lists solely in-frame clones and lacks some. The table shows about 280,000 clones, with about 85% occurring only once. Sequencing used peripheral blood. Source of these receptors: a human donor in a cohort sampled during active COVID-19.

The chain uses TRBV3-1 (or the pseudogene TRBV3-2) and TRBJ2-5; TRBD2 is a possible D gene (5 bases). Germline V gene data show CDR1 as LGHDT and CDR2 as YNNKEL (reference sequence). The V end was cut by 1 base, the J end by 5 bases, with 14 bases between. This CDR3 contains 15 residues. The CDR3 here is CASSQGTGILETQYF. CDR3 bases: TGTGCCAGCAGCCAAGGCACGGGGATCCTGGAGACCCAGTACTTC.

The V gene is TRBV29-1, the J gene TRBJ2-7; the match to TRBD2 covers 8 bases. The CDR3 extends over 14 amino acids. Germline V CDR1 and CDR2: SQVTM, ANQGSEA. V shed 7 bases, J shed 6 bases, and the junction held 14 bases outside the gene matches. CDR3: CSAPSPLLAVEQYF. The DNA of the CDR3 is TGCAGCGCCCCCAGTCCACTACTAGCGGTCGAGCAGTACTTC.

V gene TRBV6-1 combines with J gene TRBJ2-6; D uncertain. CDR1 MNHNS and CDR2 SASEGT come from the germline V gene. Trimming pared 3 bases from V and 2 bases from J, leaving 11 bases between. This CDR3 region has 16 residues. The CDR3 DNA reads as TGTGCCAGCAGTGATTCGCTGGCTCCTGGGGCCAACGTCCTGACTTTC. Its translation: CASSDSLAPGANVLTF.

This clone was counted once. The chain has TRBV4-2 and TRBJ2-5; D remains unclear. Germline V gene sequence: CDR1 LGHNA, CDR2 YNFKEQ. V lost 2 bases and J 5 bases, leaving 9 bases between the germline ends. This CDR3 is 13 amino acids long. CDR3 region: CASSQSHEETQYF. The CDR3 coding sequence is TGTGCCAGCAGCCAATCCCACGAGGAGACCCAGTACTTC.

V usage is TRBV24-1 and J usage is TRBJ2-1, with D unresolved. CDR3 size: 14 residues. Trimming shortened V by 3 bases and J by 7 bases, and 12 bases separated the two germline ends. The V gene's germline CDR1 is KGHDR and CDR2 SFDVKD. The CDR3 protein is CATSDPVKPNEQFF. CDR3 bases: TGTGCCACCAGTGATCCCGTAAAGCCTAATGAGCAGTTCTTC.

J is TRBJ2-7 and V is TRBV4-1, with no clear D. In germline, CDR1 is MGHRA, CDR2 YSYEKL. V lost 1 base and J lost 3, with 13 bases in between. The CDR3 length is 15 residues. The CDR3: CASSQGQDSVYEQYF. As DNA, the CDR3 is TGCGCCAGCAGCCAAGGCCAGGATTCCGTCTACGAGCAGTACTTC.

The V call is TRBV27, the J call TRBJ1-6; perhaps TRBD1 as D (5 bases). V was shortened by 8 bases and J by 7 bases, with 15 bases between the two germline ends. Germline V gene lookup returns CDR1 MNHEY and CDR2 SMNVEV (reference sequence). The CDR3 totals 14 residues. This CDR3 reads CASQQVFANSPLHF. The CDR3 DNA sequence: TGTGCCAGCCAACAGGTTTTCGCAAATTCACCCCTCCACTTT.

The rearrangement uses TRBV5-1 and TRBJ2-2, with 8 bases aligning to TRBD2. The CDR3 sequence is 15 residues long. Germline trimming cut 4 bases from V and 8 bases from J; bases unmatched to any gene: 10. Germline V gene lookup returns CDR1 SGHRS and CDR2 YFSETQ. This CDR3 is CASSAREGLPGELFF. DNA for the CDR3: TGCGCCAGCAGCGCACGGGAGGGCCTTCCGGGGGAGCTGTTTTTT. The complete variable domain, with remaining parts taken from reference TRBV5-1 and TRBJ2-2, reads KAGVTQTPRYLIKTRGQQVTLSCSPISGHRSVSWYQQTPGQGLQFLFEYFSETQRNKGNFPGRFSGRQFSNSRSEMNVSTLELGDSALYLCASSAREGLPGELFFGEGSRLTVL.

V and J are TRBV18 and TRBJ1-5, with D perhaps matching TRBD1 (6 bases). Per the germline V gene, CDR1 is KGHSH and CDR2 is LQKENI. This CDR3 has 14 residues. V was pared by 6 bases and J by 1 base, with 10 bases between. CDR3 protein: CASSQQGSNQPQHF. The CDR3 DNA reads as TGTGCCAGCTCTCAGCAGGGGAGCAATCAGCCCCAGCATTTT.

The chain uses TRBV3-1 (or the pseudogene TRBV3-2) and TRBJ2-2; D remains ambiguous. CDR1 is LGHDT, CDR2 YNNKEL, per germline (reference sequence). Trimming stripped 1 base from V and 6 bases from J, with 6 bases between. The CDR3 has 13 amino acids. CDR3 sequence reads: CASSQAPAGELFF. The CDR3 region has the DNA TGTGCCAGCAGCCAAGCCCCGGCCGGGGAGCTGTTTTTT.

The chain employs TRBV7-3 and TRBJ2-1; tentatively, D is TRBD2 (5 bases). Germline CDR1 and CDR2: SGHTA and FQGTGA. V was pared by 0 bases and J by 5 bases, with 8 bases between. This CDR3 contains 14 residues. CDR3 sequence: CASSLTSADNEQFF. The CDR3 DNA sequence: TGTGCCAGCAGCTTAACTAGCGCCGACAATGAGCAGTTCTTC.

V usage is TRBV14 and J usage is TRBJ2-7; 7 bases are shared with TRBD1. The V and J ends lost 1 base and 4 bases, in that order; junction bases with no gene match: 4. Germline values: CDR1 SGHDN, CDR2 FVKESK. There are 14 residues in the CDR3. Written as DNA, the CDR3 is TGTGCCAGCAGCCAAGGACAGGGAACATACGAGCAGTACTTC. Encoded protein: CASSQGQGTYEQYF. Full variable domain (rest looked up from reference TRBV14 and TRBJ2-7): EAGVTQFPSHSVIEKGQTVTLRCDPISGHDNLYWYRRVMGKEIKFLLHFVKESKQDESGMPNNRFLAERTGGTYSTLKVQPAELEDSGVYFCASSQGQGTYEQYFGPGTRLTVT.

This sequence joins TRBV10-1 and TRBJ2-5; possible D gene TRBD2, 6 bases. V was trimmed by 4 bases and J by 5 bases, leaving 8 bases between them. This CDR3 contains 12 residues. Per germline, CDR1 WNHNN and CDR2 SYGVQD (reference sequence). The DNA for the CDR3 is TGCGCCAGCAGTGCGGGGGTTGAGACCCAGTACTTC. This translates into CASSAGVETQYF.

The chain carries TRBV5-6 and TRBJ2-7; D is possibly TRBD1 (5 bases). V was cut by 2 bases and J by 5 bases, with 11 bases left in between. The germline gives CDR1 SGHDT, CDR2 YYEEEE. The CDR3 runs to 13 residues. CDR3 coding DNA: TGTGCCAGCAGCTTTACAGGCCCGGACGAGCAGTACTTC. Translating it yields CASSFTGPDEQYF.

This rearrangement joins TRBV6-1 to TRBJ1-6; D not certain. The CDR3 has 16 residues. Germline CDR1 reads MNHNS; CDR2 reads SASEGT. Deletions cut 2 bases from V and 3 bases from J, with 11 bases between. CDR3 bases: TGTGCCAGCAGTGAACTGCCGACAAGCTATAATTCACCCCTCCACTTT. Its translation: CASSELPTSYNSPLHF.

V and J are TRBV27 and TRBJ1-5, with TRBD1 matching 7 bases. V was pared by 4 bases and J by 4 bases, with 10 bases of the junction left unmatched. The CDR3 totals 16 residues. CDR1 is MNHEY, CDR2 SMNVEV, per germline (reference sequence). This CDR3 is CASSSIDRVGNQPQHF. CDR3 DNA: TGTGCCAGCAGTTCGATCGACAGGGTAGGAAATCAGCCCCAGCATTTT.

This clone was observed a few times. V gene TRBV25-1 combines with J gene TRBJ2-3, with 8 bases lining up with TRBD2. V trimming: 3 bases; J trimming: 2 bases; junction bases outside the gene matches: 4. CDR3 length equals 15 residues. CDR1 and CDR2 from the germline V gene are MGHDK and SYGVNS. The CDR3 DNA follows: TGTGCCAGCAGTGATCCGACTAGCGTCACAGATACGCAGTATTTT. Residues: CASSDPTSVTDTQYF.

The DNA of the CDR3 is TGTGCCAGCAGTGTCCTGACTAGCGGGGGAGTGGCCCAGTACTTC. The encoded protein is CASSVLTSGGVAQYF. The chain has TRBV2 and TRBJ2-5; TRBD2 aligns across 12 bases. Per germline, CDR1 SNHLY and CDR2 FYNNEI. The ends lost 4 bases at V and 9 bases at J; junction bases unmatched: 9. This CDR3 has 15 residues.